Listed below are T cell receptor beta chains from one sample, sequenced in a study of long-term antiretroviral therapy in people with HIV. Profiling relied on immunoSEQ multiplex PCR, and the TCRdb table lists in-frame clones only, not all of them. The sample holds 30,000 to 40,000 clones, 87% seen once. The sequenced sample was unsorted PBMCs, obtained 1.1 years after starting antiretroviral therapy. These receptors were collected from a man younger than 30 with HIV. Both conserved end residues are part of each CDR3. A D gene is named only where the DNA matches it firmly. Not every row has a clone size; where given, it reads once, few, many or a size class.

TRBV4-1,TRBJ2-1,13,NA,NA,CASSQAQYNEQFF,TGCGCCAGCAGCCAAGCGCAGTACAATGAGCAGTTCTTC
TRBV5-1,TRBJ2-7,15,NA,TRBD2,CASSLVGTNHYEQYF,TGCGCCAGCAGCTTGGTAGGGACTAACCACTACGAGCAGTACTTC
TRBV10-3,TRBJ2-1,16,NA,TRBD2,CAISESSGGVPGEQFF,TGTGCCATCAGTGAGTCAAGCGGGGGCGTACCGGGTGAGCAGTTCTTC
TRBV30,TRBJ2-7,12,NA,TRBD2,CAWSTSGYEQYF,TGTGCCTGGAGTACTAGCGGCTACGAGCAGTACTTC
TRBV7-8,TRBJ2-3,16,once,TRBD2,CASSPIAGEGRDTQYF,TGTGCCAGCAGCCCCATAGCGGGAGAGGGCCGAGATACGCAGTATTTT
TRBV7-3,TRBJ2-5,14,NA,TRBD2,CASSPGGPGETQYF,TGTGCCAGCAGCCCGGGGGGGCCGGGGGAGACCCAGTACTTC
TRBV12-5,TRBJ1-5,14,few,TRBD1,CASGERTGQGPQHF,TGTGCTAGTGGTGAACGGACAGGGCAGGGGCCCCAGCATTTT
TRBV6-5,TRBJ2-3,15,NA,NA,CASSNPGGERDTQYF,TGTGCCAGCAGCAATCCCGGGGGCGAGAGGGATACGCAGTATTTT
TRBV19,TRBJ2-6,23,NA,TRBD1,CASSGPITGTGVTWNSGANVLTF,TGTGCCAGTAGTGGGCCGATCACCGGGACAGGGGTAACTTGGAACTCTGGGGCCAACGTCCTGACTTTC
TRBV18,TRBJ2-1,14,once,TRBD2,CASSGGATYNEQFF,TGTGCCAGCTCCGGGGGGGCTACCTACAATGAGCAGTTCTTC
TRBV29-1,TRBJ1-1,13,NA,TRBD1,CSVRQGMNTEAFF,TGCAGCGTCCGACAGGGCATGAACACTGAAGCTTTCTTT
TRBV4-2,TRBJ2-1,21,NA,TRBD2,CASSQYFFGTSGGGRHNEQFF,TGTGCCAGCAGCCAATACTTCTTCGGGACTAGCGGGGGCGGACGCCACAATGAGCAGTTCTTC
TRBV7-9,TRBJ1-1,13,NA,NA,CASSLVIDTEAFF,TGTGCCAGCAGCTTAGTTATAGACACTGAAGCTTTCTTT
TRBV9,TRBJ2-6,15,NA,NA,CASRDGSSGANVLTF,TGTGCCAGCAGGGACGGCAGCTCTGGGGCCAACGTCCTGACTTTC
TRBV4-1,TRBJ1-3,16,NA,NA,CASSQGAGYSGNTIYF,TGCGCCAGCAGCCAAGGAGCTGGATACTCTGGAAACACCATATATTTT
TRBV13,TRBJ2-7,13,NA,NA,CASSLGVAYEQYF,TGTGCCAGCAGCTTAGGGGTGGCCTACGAGCAGTACTTC
TRBV5-6,TRBJ2-3,17,NA,TRBD2,CASSLWILREGTDTQYF,TGTGCCAGCAGCTTGTGGATCCTGCGGGAGGGCACAGATACGCAGTATTTT
TRBV5-6,TRBJ1-2,13,NA,TRBD1,CASSLPGGYGYTF,TGTGCCAGCAGCTTACCAGGGGGCTATGGCTACACCTTC
TRBV7-2,TRBJ2-2,15,NA,TRBD1,CASSPVQGAVGELFF,TGTGCCAGCAGCCCCGTACAGGGGGCGGTCGGGGAGCTGTTTTTT
TRBV7-6,TRBJ2-7,14,NA,TRBD1,CASSLGTGGSEQYF,TGTGCCAGCAGCTTGGGGACAGGGGGGTCTGAGCAGTACTTC
TRBV4-1,TRBJ1-2,17,NA,TRBD1,CASRDPPTGGSSYGYTF,TGCGCCAGCAGGGACCCACCGACAGGGGGCTCAAGCTATGGCTACACCTTC
TRBV7-7,TRBJ2-3,12,NA,NA,CASSSLSDTQYF,TGTGCTAGCAGCTCGCTTTCAGATACGCAGTATTTT
TRBV6-1,TRBJ2-7,13,NA,NA,CAINPSNSYEQYF,TGTGCCATCAACCCAAGTAACTCCTACGAGCAGTACTTC
TRBV6-5,TRBJ2-5,15,NA,TRBD2,CASSRTSGTQETQYF,TGTGCCAGCAGCCGGACTAGCGGGACCCAAGAGACCCAGTACTTC
TRBV6-5,TRBJ2-1,16,NA,NA,CASSYLALGIGNEQFF,TGTGCCAGCAGTTACTTGGCTTTGGGTATAGGTAATGAGCAGTTCTTC
TRBV23-1,TRBJ2-5,19,NA,TRBD1,CASSPRRWRPRGLQETQYF,TGCGCCAGCAGTCCACGACGATGGCGTCCCAGGGGGCTTCAAGAGACCCAGTACTTC
TRBV4-2,TRBJ1-2,14,NA,NA,CASSFEQSNYGYTF,TGTGCCAGCAGCTTTGAGCAGTCTAACTATGGCTACACCTTC
TRBV5-1,TRBJ2-3,14,NA,TRBD1,CASSLDTGADTQYF,TGCGCCAGCAGCTTGGATACAGGGGCAGATACGCAGTATTTT
TRBV5-1,TRBJ2-1,13,NA,TRBD2,CASRTREIGEQFF,TGCGCCAGCCGGACGCGGGAGATCGGTGAGCAGTTCTTC
TRBV28,TRBJ2-7,13,NA,TRBD2,CASKGGPENEQYF,TGTGCCAGCAAGGGAGGGCCAGAGAACGAGCAGTACTTC
TRBV28,TRBJ1-5,14,NA,TRBD1,CAGRQGHSNQPQHF,TGTGCCGGTAGACAGGGGCATAGCAATCAGCCCCAGCATTTT
TRBV19,TRBJ1-4,14,NA,NA,CASTKRGGNEKLFF,TGTGCCAGTACTAAAAGGGGCGGGAATGAAAAACTGTTTTTT
TRBV28,TRBJ1-2,15,NA,NA,CASSLSTVPNYGYTF,TGTGCCAGCAGTTTATCCACGGTCCCTAATTATGGCTACACCTTC
TRBV4-1,TRBJ2-2,13,NA,NA,CASSQGGLGELFF,TGCGCCAGCAGCCAAGGGGGGCTCGGGGAGCTGTTTTTT
TRBV7-2,TRBJ2-7,17,NA,NA,CASSFLPGLASSYEQYF,TGTGCCAGCAGCTTCCTCCCGGGACTGGCGAGCTCCTACGAGCAGTACTTC